This entry describes one T cell receptor (beta chain). The data were obtained in a study of T-cell memory formation after mild COVID-19. MiXCR, applied by TCRdb to the 5' RACE reads, yields one record per CDR3 protein. The sample holds hundreds of thousands of distinct CDR3 sequences; around 21% are singletons and the top ten take 9.5% to 15%. Germline assignment: CDR1 SGHVS and CDR2 FNYEAQ. The CDR3 spans 15 residues. J gave up 3 bases and V 3 bases, and 6 bases lay outside the gene matches. This TCR was sampled from an adult woman who had mild COVID-19 (a few samples of this study predate the infection). Cell type and time point are not known. The sequenced sample was PBMCs or a T cell subset sorted from them (not recorded which). The J gene is TRBJ2-7, the V gene TRBV7-6; TRBD2 agrees at 9 bases. The CDR3 loop reads CASSFGAGGNYEQYF. CDR3 nucleotides: TGTGCCAGCAGCTTCGGGGCGGGGGGGAACTACGAGCAGTACTTC. The whole variable domain, filled in from reference TRBV7-6 and TRBJ2-7, reads GAGVSQSPRYKVTKRGQDVALRCDPISGHVSLYWYRQALGQGPEFLTYFNYEAQQDKSGLPNDRFSAERPEGSISTLTIQRTEQRDSAMYRCASSFGAGGNYEQYFGPGTRLTVT.